In its sample, the clone carrying this TCR beta chain was seen once. TCRdb keeps only in-frame clones here, not all; method: immunoSEQ multiplex PCR. The sample holds some 220,000 clones; roughly 84% are singletons and the top ten take 3% to 3.5%. The sample comes from a study of blood T cell repertoires in COVID-19. Across the whole study: Acute and convalescent COVID-19 specimens originated in the United States, Italy and Spain.

The length of the CDR3 is 13 residues. Germline values: CDR1 MDHEN, CDR2 SYDVKM. Trimming removed 10 bases from V and 4 bases from J; junction bases left unmatched: 9. The receptor was isolated from a woman in her twenties or thirties who had recovered from COVID-19. The genes are TRBV28 and TRBJ1-2; TRBD1 matches at 7 bases. The sequencing input was peripheral blood. CDR3 DNA sequence: TGTGCCACTTTGCAGGGGGGAGGCTATGGCTACACCTTC. Translation gives CATLQGGGYGYTF.